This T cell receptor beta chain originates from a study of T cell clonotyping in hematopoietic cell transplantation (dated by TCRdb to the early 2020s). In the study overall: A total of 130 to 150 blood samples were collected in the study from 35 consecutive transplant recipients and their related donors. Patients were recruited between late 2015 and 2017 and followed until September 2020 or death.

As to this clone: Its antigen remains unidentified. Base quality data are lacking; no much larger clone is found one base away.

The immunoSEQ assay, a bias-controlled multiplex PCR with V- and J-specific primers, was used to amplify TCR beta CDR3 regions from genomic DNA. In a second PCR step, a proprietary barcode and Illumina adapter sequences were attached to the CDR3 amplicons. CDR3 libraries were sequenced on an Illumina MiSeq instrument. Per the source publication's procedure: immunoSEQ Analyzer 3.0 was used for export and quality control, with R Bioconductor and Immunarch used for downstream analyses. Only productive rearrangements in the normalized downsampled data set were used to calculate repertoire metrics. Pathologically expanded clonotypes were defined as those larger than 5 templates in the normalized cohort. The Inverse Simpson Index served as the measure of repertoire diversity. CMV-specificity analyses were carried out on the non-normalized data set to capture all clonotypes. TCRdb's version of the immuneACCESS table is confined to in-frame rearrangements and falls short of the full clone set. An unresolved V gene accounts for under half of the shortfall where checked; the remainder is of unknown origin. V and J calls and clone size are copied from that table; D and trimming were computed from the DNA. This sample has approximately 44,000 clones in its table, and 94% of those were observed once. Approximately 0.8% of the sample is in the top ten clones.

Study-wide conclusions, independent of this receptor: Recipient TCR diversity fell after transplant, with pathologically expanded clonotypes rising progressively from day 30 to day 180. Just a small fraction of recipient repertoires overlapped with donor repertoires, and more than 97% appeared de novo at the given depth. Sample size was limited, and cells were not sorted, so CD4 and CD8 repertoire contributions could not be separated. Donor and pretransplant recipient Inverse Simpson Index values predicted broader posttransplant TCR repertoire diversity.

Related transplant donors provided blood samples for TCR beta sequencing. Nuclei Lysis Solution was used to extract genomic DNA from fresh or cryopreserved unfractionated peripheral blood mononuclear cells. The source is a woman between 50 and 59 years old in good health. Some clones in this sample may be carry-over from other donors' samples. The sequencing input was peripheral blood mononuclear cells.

The nucleotide sequence is TGTGCCAGCAGCTTAGCGCCGGTCATCACAGGGGATGGGGGCTACACCTTC. Its amino acids are CASSLAPVITGDGGYTF. This chain joins TRBV11-2 to TRBJ1-2; the junction holds 7 bases that match TRBD1. CDR1 and CDR2, per the germline V gene, are SGHAT and FQNNGV. The CDR3 goes from the cysteine to the phenylalanine over 17 residues. The kept DNA is CDR3 alone, 51 bases in frame from the first base. The V end gives up 1 base and the J end 8 bases, leaving 16 bases in the junction not matched to a gene.